This TCR beta chain was identified in a study of T cells in Graves' hyperthyroidism and ophthalmopathy. Study-wide background: At the time of initial diagnosis and before any treatment, peripheral blood was collected.

Amplification of TCR beta CDR3 regions was performed using RNA transcripts as template. HTBI primers were employed in a first-round RT-PCR of the TCR CDR3. A single record per CDR3 protein comes from TCRdb applying MiXCR to the multiplex PCR reads. The data contain around 420,000 distinct CDR3 sequences, roughly 14% of them seen just once; the ten biggest clones take up roughly 7.7%. This CDR3 has 12 amino acids. In germline, CDR1 is LGHNT, CDR2 FRNRAP. Trimming removed 5 bases at V and 5 bases at J, with 10 bases between. At least ten counts were recorded for this clonotype. Patients aged 18 to 65 had newly diagnosed hyperthyroidism that had lasted under 2 months.

Sequencing was done on a sample of blood. The sequence was collected from a young woman with Graves' hyperthyroidism. This chain joins TRBV12-5 and TRBJ2-7; tentative D call: TRBD2 (6 bases). The DNA of the CDR3 is TGTGCTAGTGGTACCTGGGGGGACGAGCAGTACTTC. It codes for CASGTWGDEQYF. Supplemented by reference TRBV12-5 and TRBJ2-7, the full variable domain reads DARVTQTPRHKVTEMGQEVTMRCQPILGHNTVFWYRQTMMQGLELLAYFRNRAPLDDSGMPKDRFSAEMPDATLATLKIQPSEPRDSAVYFCASGTWGDEQYFGPGTRLTVT.